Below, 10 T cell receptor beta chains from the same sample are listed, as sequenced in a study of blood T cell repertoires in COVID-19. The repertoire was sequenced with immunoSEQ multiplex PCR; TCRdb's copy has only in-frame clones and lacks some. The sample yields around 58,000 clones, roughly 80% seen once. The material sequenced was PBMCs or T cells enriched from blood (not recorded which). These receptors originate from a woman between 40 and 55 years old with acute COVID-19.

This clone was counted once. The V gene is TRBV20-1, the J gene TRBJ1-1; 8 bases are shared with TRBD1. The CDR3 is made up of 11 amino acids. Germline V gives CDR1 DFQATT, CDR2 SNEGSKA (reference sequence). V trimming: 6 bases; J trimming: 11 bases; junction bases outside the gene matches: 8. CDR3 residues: CSASRQGTAFF. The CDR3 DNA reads TGCAGTGCCAGTAGACAGGGGACGGCTTTCTTT.

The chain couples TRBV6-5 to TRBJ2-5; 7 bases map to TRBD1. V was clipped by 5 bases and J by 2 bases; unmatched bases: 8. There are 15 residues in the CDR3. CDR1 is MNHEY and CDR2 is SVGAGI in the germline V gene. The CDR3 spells CASSPNRGSQETQYF. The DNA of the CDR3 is TGTGCCAGCAGTCCCAACAGGGGATCGCAAGAGACCCAGTACTTC.

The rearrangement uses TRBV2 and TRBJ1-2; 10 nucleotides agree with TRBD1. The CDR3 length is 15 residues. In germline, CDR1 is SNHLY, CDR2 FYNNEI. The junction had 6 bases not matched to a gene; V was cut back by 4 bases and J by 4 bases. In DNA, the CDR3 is TGTGCCAGCAGTGCACGGACAGGGGGGACCTATGGCTACACCTTC. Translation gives CASSARTGGTYGYTF.

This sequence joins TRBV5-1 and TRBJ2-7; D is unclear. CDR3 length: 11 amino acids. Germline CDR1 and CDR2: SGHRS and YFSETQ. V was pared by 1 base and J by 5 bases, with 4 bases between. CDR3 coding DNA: TGCGCCAGCAGCTTGCATGACGAGCAGTACTTC. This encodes CASSLHDEQYF. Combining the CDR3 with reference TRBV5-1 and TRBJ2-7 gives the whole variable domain KAGVTQTPRYLIKTRGQQVTLSCSPISGHRSVSWYQQTPGQGLQFLFEYFSETQRNKGNFPGRFSGRQFSNSRSEMNVSTLELGDSALYLCASSLHDEQYFGPGTRLTVT.

CDR3 in amino acids: CASSHQGGDYGYTF. In DNA form, the CDR3 reads TGCGCCAGCAGTCACCAAGGGGGGGACTATGGCTACACCTTC. The V call is TRBV4-1, the J call TRBJ1-2; maybe TRBD1 (6 bases). Between the trimmed V and J ends, which lost 6 bases and 3 bases, there was a span of 14 bases. Germline V gives CDR1 MGHRA, CDR2 YSYEKL. CDR3 length: 14 amino acids.

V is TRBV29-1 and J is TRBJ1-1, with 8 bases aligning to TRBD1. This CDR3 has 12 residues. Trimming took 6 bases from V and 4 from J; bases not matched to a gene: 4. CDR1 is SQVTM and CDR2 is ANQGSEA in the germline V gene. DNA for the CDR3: TGCAGCGTCCCAGGGGGCATCACTGAAGCTTTCTTT. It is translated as CSVPGGITEAFF.

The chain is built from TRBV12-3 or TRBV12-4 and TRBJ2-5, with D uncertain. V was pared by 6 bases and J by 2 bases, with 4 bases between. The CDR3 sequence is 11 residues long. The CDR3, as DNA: TGTGCCAGCAGGTCACAAGAGACCCAGTACTTC. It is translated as CASRSQETQYF.

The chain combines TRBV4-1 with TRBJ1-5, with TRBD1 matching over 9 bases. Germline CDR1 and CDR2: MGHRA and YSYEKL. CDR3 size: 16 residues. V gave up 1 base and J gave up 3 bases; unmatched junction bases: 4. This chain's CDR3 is CASSQGDRGVNQPQHF. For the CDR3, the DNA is TGCGCCAGCAGCCAAGGTGACAGGGGGGTCAATCAGCCCCAGCATTTT.

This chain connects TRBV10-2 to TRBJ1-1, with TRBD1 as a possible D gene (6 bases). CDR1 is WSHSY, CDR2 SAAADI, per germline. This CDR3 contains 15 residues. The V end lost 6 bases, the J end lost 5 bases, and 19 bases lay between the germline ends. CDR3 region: CASSTGRGRGTEAFF. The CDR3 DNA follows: TGCGCCAGCAGCACCGGGCGGGGGCGAGGAACTGAAGCTTTCTTT.

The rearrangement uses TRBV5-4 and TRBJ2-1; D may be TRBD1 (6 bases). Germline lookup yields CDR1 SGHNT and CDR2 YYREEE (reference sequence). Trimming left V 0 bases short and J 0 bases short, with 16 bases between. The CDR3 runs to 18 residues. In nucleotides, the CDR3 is TGTGCCAGCAGCTTGGGTCCAGGGGCTCCTAACTCCTACAATGAGCAGTTCTTC. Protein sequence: CASSLGPGAPNSYNEQFF. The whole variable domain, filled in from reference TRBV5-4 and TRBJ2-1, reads ETGVTQSPTHLIKTRGQQVTLRCSSQSGHNTVSWYQQALGQGPQFIFQYYREEENGRGNFPPRFSGLQFPNYSSELNVNALELDDSALYLCASSLGPGAPNSYNEQFFGPGTRLTVL.